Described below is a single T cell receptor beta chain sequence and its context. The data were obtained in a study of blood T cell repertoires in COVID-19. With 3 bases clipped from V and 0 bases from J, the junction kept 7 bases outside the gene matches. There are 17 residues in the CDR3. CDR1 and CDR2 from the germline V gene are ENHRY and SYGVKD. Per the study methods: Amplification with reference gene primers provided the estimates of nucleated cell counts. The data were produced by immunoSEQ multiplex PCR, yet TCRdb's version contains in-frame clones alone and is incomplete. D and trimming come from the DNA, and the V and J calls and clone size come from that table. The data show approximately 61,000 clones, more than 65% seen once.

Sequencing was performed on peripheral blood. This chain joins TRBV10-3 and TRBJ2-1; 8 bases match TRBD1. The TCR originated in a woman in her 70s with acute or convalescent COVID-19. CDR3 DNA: TGTGCCATCAGTGACCCTAGGACAGGGAGCTCCTACAATGAGCAGTTCTTC. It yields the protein CAISDPRTGSSYNEQFF.